Here is one TCR beta chain with its context. Its antigen is currently unknown. This specimen belongs to a study of T cells in localized non-small cell lung cancer. Study-wide findings and caveats: Highest T cell clonality was seen in uninvolved adjacent lung, surpassing that measured in tumor. Among the top 100 tumor clones, a median about 59 appeared in adjacent lung. Among blood samples, higher T cell density accompanied longer overall survival.

Libraries were prepared by immunoSEQ multiplex PCR; TCRdb keeps only in-frame clonotypes and omits some of them. The repertoire includes about 29,000 clones, approximately 90% of them detected once, and around 6.8% sits in the top ten. CDR1 SGHRS and CDR2 YFSETQ come from the germline V gene. The CDR3 has 15 amino acids. The V and J ends lost 3 bases and 4 bases respectively, with 14 bases between them. This specimen was peripheral blood, taken before any cancer treatment. The chain joins TRBV5-1 to TRBJ1-5; D perhaps matches TRBD1 (6 bases). The source of this sequence is a male donor at least 60 years old with stage I lung adenocarcinoma. This CDR3 reads CASSSGQSGNQPQHF. The CDR3 DNA reads as TGCGCCAGCAGCTCCGGACAGTCCGGTAATCAGCCCCAGCATTTT.